This T cell receptor (beta chain) was recovered during a study of CD4+ T cells in melanoma. A note on this clone: What it binds is not known.

Trimming took off 1 base at V and 5 bases at J, with 14 bases between the two ends. This CDR3 comprises 16 residues. Germline CDR1 and CDR2: SGHTA and FQGNSA. Assay: immunoSEQ multiplex PCR; the TCRdb copy retains only in-frame clones and omits some. Altogether roughly 60,000 clones are present, 55% to 75% being singletons, with the ten largest covering 4.8%. Overall study results and limits: CD8+ T cell, macrophage and B cell function reportedly correlated with neoantigen-specific CD4+ T cells. Neoantigen-specific CD4+ T cells in melanoma reportedly had diverse differentiation states.

Input material: tumor tissue. This chain connects TRBV7-2 to TRBJ1-4; no reliable D call. This clonotype was sampled from a human donor with melanoma. The CDR3 spells CASSLGVTSLNEKLFF. The CDR3 DNA sequence: TGTGCCAGCAGCTTAGGCGTGACGTCCCTGAATGAAAAACTGTTTTTT. Using reference TRBV7-2 and TRBJ1-4 for the parts outside the CDR3, the full variable domain is GAGVSQSPSNKVTEKGKDVELRCDPISGHTALYWYRQSLGQGLEFLIYFQGNSAPDKSGLPSDRFSAERTGGSVSTLTIQRTQQEDSAVYLCASSLGVTSLNEKLFFGSGTQLSVL.